This is a list of T cell receptor beta chains from one sample in a study of blood T cell repertoires in COVID-19. Profiling relied on immunoSEQ multiplex PCR, and the TCRdb table lists in-frame clones only, not all of them. Found here are 70,000 or so clones, roughly 84% of them singletons; the top ten hold around 9.9%. The sequencing sample was made of peripheral blood. Receptor source: a woman younger than 35 with acute or convalescent COVID-19. Both conserved end residues are part of each CDR3. The order of the fields is J gene, clone size, D gene, V gene, CDR3 DNA, CDR3 protein. D genes are given only for firm matches. Part of the rows lack a size; the others show once, few, many or a class for expanded clones.

j_gene: TRBJ2-3; abundance: NA; d_gene: TRBD1; v_gene: TRBV5-1; CDR3nt: TGCGCCAGCAGCTTGGAGACAGGGACGGGTACGCAGTATTTT; CDR3aa: CASSLETGTGTQYF
j_gene: TRBJ1-4; abundance: NA; d_gene: NA; v_gene: TRBV6-1; CDR3nt: TGTGCCAGCAGTGAGCGGACAACCGGTGAAAAACTGTTTTTT; CDR3aa: CASSERTTGEKLFF
j_gene: TRBJ2-7; abundance: NA; d_gene: NA; v_gene: TRBV2; CDR3nt: TGTGCCAGCAGTGAGACAATGTTTCCCGAGCAGTACTTC; CDR3aa: CASSETMFPEQYF
j_gene: TRBJ2-1; abundance: NA; d_gene: NA; v_gene: TRBV5-1; CDR3nt: TGCGCCAGCAGCTTCGGAGGAATTTTCGGAGGCAATGAGCAGTTCTTC; CDR3aa: CASSFGGIFGGNEQFF
j_gene: TRBJ1-1; abundance: once; d_gene: TRBD1; v_gene: TRBV9; CDR3nt: TGTGCCAGCAGCGTAAGAATAATGGGACAGGGGGCTACCACTGAAGCTTTCTTT; CDR3aa: CASSVRIMGQGATTEAFF
j_gene: TRBJ1-4; abundance: once; d_gene: TRBD1; v_gene: TRBV19; CDR3nt: TGTGCCAGTGGCAAGGGACAGACTAATGAAAAACTGTTTTTT; CDR3aa: CASGKGQTNEKLFF
j_gene: TRBJ2-7; abundance: NA; d_gene: TRBD2; v_gene: TRBV5-8; CDR3nt: TGTGCCAGCAGCTTGGGAGCGGGCCTAGCGGGAGTCCCCGAGCAGTACTTC; CDR3aa: CASSLGAGLAGVPEQYF
j_gene: TRBJ2-7; abundance: NA; d_gene: TRBD2; v_gene: TRBV6-6; CDR3nt: TGTGCCAGCAGTTACGGTCCTAGCGGCCTCGAGCAGTACTTC; CDR3aa: CASSYGPSGLEQYF
j_gene: TRBJ2-2; abundance: NA; d_gene: NA; v_gene: TRBV28; CDR3nt: TGTGCCAGCAGTTCTGTACAGGCGAACACCGGGGAGCTGTTTTTT; CDR3aa: CASSSVQANTGELFF
j_gene: TRBJ2-3; abundance: few; d_gene: TRBD1; v_gene: TRBV28; CDR3nt: TGTGCCAGCAGCTACGATTGGGGGGACAGGTCGACAGATACGCAGTATTTT; CDR3aa: CASSYDWGDRSTDTQYF
j_gene: TRBJ1-2; abundance: NA; d_gene: NA; v_gene: TRBV21-1; CDR3nt: TGTGCCAGCAGTGTCCCAGAGGGCCGACACGCTTTAATTAACTATGGCTACACCTTC; CDR3aa: CASSVPEGRHALINYGYTF
j_gene: TRBJ2-1; abundance: NA; d_gene: NA; v_gene: TRBV13; CDR3nt: TGTGCCAGCAGCTTAGGGCGGGGAGGACCCTACAATGAGCAGTTCTTC; CDR3aa: CASSLGRGGPYNEQFF
j_gene: TRBJ2-3; abundance: NA; d_gene: TRBD2; v_gene: TRBV27; CDR3nt: TGTGCCAGCAGTCCGCTAGCGGGAGACCTCCCAGATACGCAGTATTTT; CDR3aa: CASSPLAGDLPDTQYF